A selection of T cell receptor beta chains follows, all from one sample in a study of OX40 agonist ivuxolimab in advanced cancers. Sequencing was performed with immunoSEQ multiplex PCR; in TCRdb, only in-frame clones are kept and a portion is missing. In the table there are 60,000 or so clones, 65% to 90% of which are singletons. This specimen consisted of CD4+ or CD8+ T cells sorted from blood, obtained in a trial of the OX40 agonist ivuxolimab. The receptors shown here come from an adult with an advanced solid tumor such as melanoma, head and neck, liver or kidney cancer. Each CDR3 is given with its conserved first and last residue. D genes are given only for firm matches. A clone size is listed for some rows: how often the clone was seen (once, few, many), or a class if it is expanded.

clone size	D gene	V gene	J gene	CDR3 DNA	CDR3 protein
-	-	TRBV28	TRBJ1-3	TGTGCCAGCAGCCCCGTGGGCTCCCTAAACGGAAACACCATATATTTT	CASSPVGSLNGNTIYF
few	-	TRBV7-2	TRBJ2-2	TGTGCCAGCAGCTTAAGCGAAGGGTGGAACACCGGGGAGCTGTTTTTT	CASSLSEGWNTGELFF
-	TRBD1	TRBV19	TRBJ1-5	TGTGCCAGTAGTAGAAAAATACAGGGGGTACTTGGGGTTGGTCCCCAGCATTTT	CASSRKIQGVLGVGPQHF
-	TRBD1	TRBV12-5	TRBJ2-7	TGTGCTAGTGGTTTGGTGGACAGGTCGAGCTCCTACGAGCAGTACTTC	CASGLVDRSSSYEQYF
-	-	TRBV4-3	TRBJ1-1	TGCGCCAGCAGCCAAGAGTGGGGATTCCTCACTGAAGCTTTCTTT	CASSQEWGFLTEAFF
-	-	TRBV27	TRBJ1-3	TGTGCCAGCAGGGGATCCGGAAACACCATATATTTT	CASRGSGNTIYF
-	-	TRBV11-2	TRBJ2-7	TGTGCCAGCAGCTTAGACTATAATTCCTACGAGCAGTACTTC	CASSLDYNSYEQYF
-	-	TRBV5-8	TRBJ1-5	TGTGCCAGCAGCTTTGAAGGGGGGGGCCTCAATCAGCCCCAGCATTTT	CASSFEGGGLNQPQHF
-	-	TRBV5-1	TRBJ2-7	TGCGCCAGCAGCTCGGGTTATGACCCTTTGCACTTC	CASSSGYDPLHF
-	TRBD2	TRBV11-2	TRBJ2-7	TGTGCCAGCAGCTTAGGCCCCCCGGGGGGGATCCCTACCTACGAGCAGTACTTC	CASSLGPPGGIPTYEQYF